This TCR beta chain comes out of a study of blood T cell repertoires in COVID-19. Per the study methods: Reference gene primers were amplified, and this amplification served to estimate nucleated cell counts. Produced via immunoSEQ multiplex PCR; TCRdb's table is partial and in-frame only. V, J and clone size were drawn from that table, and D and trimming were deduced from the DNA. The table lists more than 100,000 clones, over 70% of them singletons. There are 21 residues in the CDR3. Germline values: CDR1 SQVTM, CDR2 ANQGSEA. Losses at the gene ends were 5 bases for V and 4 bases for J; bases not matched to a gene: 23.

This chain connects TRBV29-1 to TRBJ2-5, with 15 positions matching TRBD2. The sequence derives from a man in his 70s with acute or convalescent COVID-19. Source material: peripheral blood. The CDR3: CSVPRDRGQGLAGGLGETQYF. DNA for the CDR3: TGCAGCGTTCCCCGGGACAGGGGCCAAGGACTAGCGGGGGGGCTGGGAGAGACCCAGTACTTC.